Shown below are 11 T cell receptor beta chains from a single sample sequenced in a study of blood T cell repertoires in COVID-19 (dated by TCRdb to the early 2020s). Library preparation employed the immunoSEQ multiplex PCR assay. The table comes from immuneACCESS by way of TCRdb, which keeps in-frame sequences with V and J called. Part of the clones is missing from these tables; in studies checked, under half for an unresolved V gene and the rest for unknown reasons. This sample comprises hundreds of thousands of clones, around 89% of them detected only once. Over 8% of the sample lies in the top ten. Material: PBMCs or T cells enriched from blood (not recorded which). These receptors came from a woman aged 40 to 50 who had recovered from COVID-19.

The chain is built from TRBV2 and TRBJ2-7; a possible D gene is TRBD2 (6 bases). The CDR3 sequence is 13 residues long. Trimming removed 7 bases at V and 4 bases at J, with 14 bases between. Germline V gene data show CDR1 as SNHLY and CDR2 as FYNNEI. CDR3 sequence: CASIEGGKYEQYF. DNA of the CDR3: TGTGCCAGCATAGAGGGAGGAAAATACGAGCAGTACTTC. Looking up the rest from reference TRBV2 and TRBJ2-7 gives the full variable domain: EPEVTQTPSHQVTQMGQEVILRCVPISNHLYFYWYRQILGQKVEFLVSFYNNEISEKSEIFDDQFSVERPDGSNFTLKIRSTKLEDSAMYFCASIEGGKYEQYFGPGTRLTVT.

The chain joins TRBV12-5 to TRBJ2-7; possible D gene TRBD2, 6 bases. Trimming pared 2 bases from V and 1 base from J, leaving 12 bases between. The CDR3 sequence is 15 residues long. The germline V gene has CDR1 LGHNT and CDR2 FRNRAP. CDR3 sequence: CASGLPAGSSYEQYF. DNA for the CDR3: TGTGCTAGTGGTTTGCCCGCCGGGAGTTCCTACGAGCAGTACTTC.

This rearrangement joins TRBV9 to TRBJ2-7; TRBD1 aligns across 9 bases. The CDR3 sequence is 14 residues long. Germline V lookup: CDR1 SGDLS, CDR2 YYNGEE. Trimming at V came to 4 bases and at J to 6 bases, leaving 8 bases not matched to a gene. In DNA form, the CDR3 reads TGTGCCAGCAGCCCGTGGACAGGGGACGGCGAGCAGTACTTC. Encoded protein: CASSPWTGDGEQYF.

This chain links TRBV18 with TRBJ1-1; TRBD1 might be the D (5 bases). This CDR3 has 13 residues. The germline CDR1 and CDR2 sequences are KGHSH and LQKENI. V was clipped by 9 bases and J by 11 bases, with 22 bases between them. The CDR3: CASLPEQDTRAFF. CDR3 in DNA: TGTGCCAGTCTACCAGAGCAGGACACTCGGGCTTTCTTT.

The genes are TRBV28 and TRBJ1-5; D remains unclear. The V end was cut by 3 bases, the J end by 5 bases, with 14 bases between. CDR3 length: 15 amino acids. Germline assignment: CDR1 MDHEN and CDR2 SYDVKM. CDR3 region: CASSFGYGSYQPQHF. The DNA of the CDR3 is TGTGCCAGCAGTTTCGGTTACGGGAGTTATCAGCCCCAGCATTTT.

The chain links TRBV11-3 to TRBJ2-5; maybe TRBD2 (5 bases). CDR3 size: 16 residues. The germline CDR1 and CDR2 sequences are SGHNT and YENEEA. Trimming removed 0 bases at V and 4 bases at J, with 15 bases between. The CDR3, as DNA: TGTGCCAGCAGCTTAGAGACCGGACTGTCTCGAGAGACCCAGTACTTC. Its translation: CASSLETGLSRETQYF.

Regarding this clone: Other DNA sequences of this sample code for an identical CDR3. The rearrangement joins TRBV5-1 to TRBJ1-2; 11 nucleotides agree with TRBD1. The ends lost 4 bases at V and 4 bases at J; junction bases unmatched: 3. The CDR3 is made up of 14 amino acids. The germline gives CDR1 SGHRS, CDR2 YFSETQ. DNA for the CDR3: TGCGCCAGCAGCCTCGGACAGGGGGCCTATGGCTACACCTTC. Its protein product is CASSLGQGAYGYTF. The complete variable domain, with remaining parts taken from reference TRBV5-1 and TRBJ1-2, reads KAGVTQTPRYLIKTRGQQVTLSCSPISGHRSVSWYQQTPGQGLQFLFEYFSETQRNKGNFPGRFSGRQFSNSRSEMNVSTLELGDSALYLCASSLGQGAYGYTFGSGTRLTVV.

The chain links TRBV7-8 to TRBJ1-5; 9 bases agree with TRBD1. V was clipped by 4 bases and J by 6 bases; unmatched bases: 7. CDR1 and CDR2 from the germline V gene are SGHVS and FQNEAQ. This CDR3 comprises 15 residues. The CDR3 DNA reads TGTGCCAGCAGCTCCCGGGACAGGGTTAGTCAGCCCCAGCATTTT. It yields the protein CASSSRDRVSQPQHF.

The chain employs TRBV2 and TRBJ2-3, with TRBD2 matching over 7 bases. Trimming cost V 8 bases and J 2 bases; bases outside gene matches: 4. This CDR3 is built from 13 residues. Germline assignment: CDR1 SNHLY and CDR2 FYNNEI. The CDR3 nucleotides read TGTGCCAGCCGGGACTACCCCACAGATACGCAGTATTTT. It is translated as CASRDYPTDTQYF. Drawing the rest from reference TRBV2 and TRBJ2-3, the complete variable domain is EPEVTQTPSHQVTQMGQEVILRCVPISNHLYFYWYRQILGQKVEFLVSFYNNEISEKSEIFDDQFSVERPDGSNFTLKIRSTKLEDSAMYFCASRDYPTDTQYFGPGTRLTVL.

In DNA form, the CDR3 reads TGTGCCATCAGTAGCGGGAGATCCTACGAGCAGTACTTC. It specifies CAISSGRSYEQYF. The chain links TRBV10-3 to TRBJ2-7, with 8 bases identical to TRBD2. Germline-derived CDR1 and CDR2 are ENHRY and SYGVKD. V shed 5 bases and J 1 base; nucleotides not matched to a gene: 1. The CDR3 covers 13 residues.

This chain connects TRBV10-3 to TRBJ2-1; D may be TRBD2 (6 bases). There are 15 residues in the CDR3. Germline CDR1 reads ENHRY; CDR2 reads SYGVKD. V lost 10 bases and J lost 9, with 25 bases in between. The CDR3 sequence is CATLPGLGTVGEQFF. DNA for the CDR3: TGTGCCACGCTCCCGGGACTGGGGACGGTGGGTGAGCAGTTCTTC.